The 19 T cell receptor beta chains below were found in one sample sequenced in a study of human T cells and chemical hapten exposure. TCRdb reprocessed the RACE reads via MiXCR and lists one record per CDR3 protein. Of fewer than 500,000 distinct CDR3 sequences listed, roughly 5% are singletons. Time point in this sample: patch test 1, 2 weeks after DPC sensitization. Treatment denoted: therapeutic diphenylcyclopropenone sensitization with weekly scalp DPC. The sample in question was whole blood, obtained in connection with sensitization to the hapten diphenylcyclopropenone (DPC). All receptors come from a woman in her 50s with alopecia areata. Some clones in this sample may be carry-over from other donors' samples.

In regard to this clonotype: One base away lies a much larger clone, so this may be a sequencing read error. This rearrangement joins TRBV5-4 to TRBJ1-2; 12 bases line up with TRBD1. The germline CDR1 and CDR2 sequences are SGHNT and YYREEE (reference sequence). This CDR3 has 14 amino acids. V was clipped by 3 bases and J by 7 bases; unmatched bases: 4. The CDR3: CASSWDRGQGGYTF. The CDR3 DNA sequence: TGTGCCAGCAGCTGGGACAGGGGGCAAGGTGGCTACACCTTC.

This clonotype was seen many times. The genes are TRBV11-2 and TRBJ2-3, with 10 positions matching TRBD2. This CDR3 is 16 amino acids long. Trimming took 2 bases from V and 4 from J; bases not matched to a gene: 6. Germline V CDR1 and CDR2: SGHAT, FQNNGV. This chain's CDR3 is CASSLLERGGADTQYF. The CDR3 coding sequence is TGTGCCAGCAGCTTACTTGAGCGGGGGGGCGCAGATACGCAGTATTTT.

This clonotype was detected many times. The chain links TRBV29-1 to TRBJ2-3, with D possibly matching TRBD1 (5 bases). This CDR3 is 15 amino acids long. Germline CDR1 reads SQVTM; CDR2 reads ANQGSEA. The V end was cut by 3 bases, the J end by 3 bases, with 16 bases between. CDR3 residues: CSVDPPTGVTDTQYF. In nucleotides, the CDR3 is TGCAGCGTTGATCCTCCTACAGGTGTGACAGATACGCAGTATTTT.

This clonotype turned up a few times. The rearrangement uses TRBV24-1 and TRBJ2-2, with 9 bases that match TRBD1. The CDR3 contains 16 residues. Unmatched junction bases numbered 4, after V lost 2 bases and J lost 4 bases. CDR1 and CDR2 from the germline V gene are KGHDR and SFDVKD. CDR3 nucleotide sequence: TGTGCCACCAGTGATTGGACAGGGGTCGGCACCGGGGAGCTGTTTTTT. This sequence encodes CATSDWTGVGTGELFF.

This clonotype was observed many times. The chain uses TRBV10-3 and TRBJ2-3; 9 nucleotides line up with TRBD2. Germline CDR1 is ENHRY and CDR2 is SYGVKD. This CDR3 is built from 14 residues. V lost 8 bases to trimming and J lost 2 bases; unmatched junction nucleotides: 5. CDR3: CAIAGLANTDTQYF. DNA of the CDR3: TGTGCCATCGCCGGACTAGCGAACACAGATACGCAGTATTTT.

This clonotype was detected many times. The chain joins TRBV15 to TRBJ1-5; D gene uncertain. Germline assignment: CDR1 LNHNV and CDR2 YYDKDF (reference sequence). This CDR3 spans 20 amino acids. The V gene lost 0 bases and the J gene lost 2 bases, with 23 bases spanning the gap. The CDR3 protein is CATSRDNPLRRERGNQPQHF. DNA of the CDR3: TGTGCCACCAGCAGAGATAACCCCCTTCGGAGGGAAAGGGGCAATCAGCCCCAGCATTTT.

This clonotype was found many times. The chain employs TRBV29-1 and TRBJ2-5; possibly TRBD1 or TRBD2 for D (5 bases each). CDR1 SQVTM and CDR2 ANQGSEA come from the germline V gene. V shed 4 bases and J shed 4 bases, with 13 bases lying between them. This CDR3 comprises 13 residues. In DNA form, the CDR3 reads TGCAGCGTTGCCCCCGGGGCCCCAGAGACCCAGTACTTC. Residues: CSVAPGAPETQYF. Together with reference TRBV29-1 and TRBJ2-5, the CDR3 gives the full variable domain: SAVISQKPSRDICQRGTSLTIQCQVDSQVTMMFWYRQQPGQSLTLIATANQGSEATYESGFVIDKFPISRPNLTFSTLTVSNMSPEDSSIYLCSVAPGAPETQYFGPGTRLLVL.

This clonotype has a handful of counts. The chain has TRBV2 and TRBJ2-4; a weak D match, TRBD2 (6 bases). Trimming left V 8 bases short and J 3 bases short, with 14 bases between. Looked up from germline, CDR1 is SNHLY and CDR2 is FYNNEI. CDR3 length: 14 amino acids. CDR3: CASRTLEGKNIQYF. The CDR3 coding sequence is TGTGCCAGCCGGACTCTGGAGGGCAAAAACATTCAGTACTTC.

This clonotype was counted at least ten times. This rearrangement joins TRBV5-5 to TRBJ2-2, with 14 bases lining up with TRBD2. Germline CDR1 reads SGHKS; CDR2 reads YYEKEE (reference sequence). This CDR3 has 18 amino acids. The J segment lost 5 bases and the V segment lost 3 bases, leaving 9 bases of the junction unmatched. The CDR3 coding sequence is TGTGCCAGCAGCTCGCCCGGGACTAGCGGGGGCTCAACCGGGGAGCTGTTTTTT. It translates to CASSSPGTSGGSTGELFF.

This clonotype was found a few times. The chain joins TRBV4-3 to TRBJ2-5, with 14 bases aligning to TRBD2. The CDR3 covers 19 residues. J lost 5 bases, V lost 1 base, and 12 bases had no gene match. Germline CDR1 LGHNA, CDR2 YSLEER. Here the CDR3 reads CASSQGLWTSGRLRETQYF. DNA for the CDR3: TGCGCCAGCAGCCAAGGGCTTTGGACTAGCGGGAGGTTAAGGGAGACCCAGTACTTC.

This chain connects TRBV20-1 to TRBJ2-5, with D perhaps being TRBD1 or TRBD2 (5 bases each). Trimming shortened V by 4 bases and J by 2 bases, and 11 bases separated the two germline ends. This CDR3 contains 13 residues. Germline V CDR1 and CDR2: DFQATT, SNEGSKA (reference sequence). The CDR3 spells CSAIFGAQETQYF. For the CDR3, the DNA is TGCAGTGCTATTTTCGGGGCACAAGAGACCCAGTACTTC.

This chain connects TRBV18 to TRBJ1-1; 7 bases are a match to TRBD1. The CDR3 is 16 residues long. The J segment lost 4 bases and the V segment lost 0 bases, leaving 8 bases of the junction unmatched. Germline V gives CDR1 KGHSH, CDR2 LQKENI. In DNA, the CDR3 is TGTGCCAGCTCACCACCTAGACAGGGTATGGGCACTGAAGCTTTCTTT. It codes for CASSPPRQGMGTEAFF.

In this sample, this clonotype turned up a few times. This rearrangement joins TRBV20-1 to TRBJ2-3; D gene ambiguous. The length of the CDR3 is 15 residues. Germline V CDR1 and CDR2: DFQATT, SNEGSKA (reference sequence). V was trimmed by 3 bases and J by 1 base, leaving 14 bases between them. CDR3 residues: CSASFPGTGTDTQYF. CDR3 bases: TGCAGTGCTAGTTTTCCCGGAACGGGCACAGATACGCAGTATTTT.

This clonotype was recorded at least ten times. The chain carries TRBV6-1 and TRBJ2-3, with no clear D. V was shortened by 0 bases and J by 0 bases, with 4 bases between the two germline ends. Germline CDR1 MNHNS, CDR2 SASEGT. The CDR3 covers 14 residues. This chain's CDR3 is CASSEATSTDTQYF. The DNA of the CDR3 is TGTGCCAGCAGTGAAGCCACTAGCACAGATACGCAGTATTTT.

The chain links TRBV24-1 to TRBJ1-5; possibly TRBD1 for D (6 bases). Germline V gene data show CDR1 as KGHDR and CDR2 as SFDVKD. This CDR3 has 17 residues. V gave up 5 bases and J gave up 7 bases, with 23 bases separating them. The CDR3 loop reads CATSGPPGGGGEQPQHF. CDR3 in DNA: TGTGCCACCAGTGGTCCCCCGGGGGGAGGGGGAGAACAGCCCCAGCATTTT.

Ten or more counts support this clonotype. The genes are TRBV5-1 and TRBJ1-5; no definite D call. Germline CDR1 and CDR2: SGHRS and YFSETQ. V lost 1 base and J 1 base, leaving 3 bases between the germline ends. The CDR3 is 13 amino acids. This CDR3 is CASSLQSNQPQHF. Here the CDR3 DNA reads TGCGCCAGCAGCTTGCAAAGCAATCAGCCCCAGCATTTT.

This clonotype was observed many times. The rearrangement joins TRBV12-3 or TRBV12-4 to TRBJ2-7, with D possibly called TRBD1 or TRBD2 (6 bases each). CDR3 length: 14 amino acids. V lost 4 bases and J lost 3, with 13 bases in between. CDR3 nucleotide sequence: TGTGCCAGCAGTTCATCGGGGGCCCACTACGAGCAGTACTTC. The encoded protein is CASSSSGAHYEQYF.

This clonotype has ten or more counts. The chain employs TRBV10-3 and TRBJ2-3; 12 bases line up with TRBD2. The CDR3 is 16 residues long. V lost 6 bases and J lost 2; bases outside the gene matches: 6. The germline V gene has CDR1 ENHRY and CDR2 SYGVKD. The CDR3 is CAIRRLAGEDTDTQYF. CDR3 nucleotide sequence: TGTGCCATCAGAAGACTAGCGGGGGAGGACACAGATACGCAGTATTTT.

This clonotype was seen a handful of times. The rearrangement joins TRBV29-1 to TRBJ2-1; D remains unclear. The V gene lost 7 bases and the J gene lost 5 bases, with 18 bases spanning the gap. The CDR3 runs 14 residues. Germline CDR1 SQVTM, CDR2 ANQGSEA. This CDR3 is CSADIESGNNEQFF. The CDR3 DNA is TGCAGCGCCGATATTGAATCGGGCAACAATGAGCAGTTCTTC.